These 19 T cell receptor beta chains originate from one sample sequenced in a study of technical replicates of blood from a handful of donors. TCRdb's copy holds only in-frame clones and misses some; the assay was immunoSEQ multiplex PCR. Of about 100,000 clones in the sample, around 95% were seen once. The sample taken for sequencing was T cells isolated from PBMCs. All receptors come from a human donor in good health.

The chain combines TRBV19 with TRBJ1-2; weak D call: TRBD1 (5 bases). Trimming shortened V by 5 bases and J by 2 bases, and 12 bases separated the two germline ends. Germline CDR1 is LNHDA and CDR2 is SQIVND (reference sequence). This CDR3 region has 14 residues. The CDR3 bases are TGTGCCAGTAGTCCTCAGGGTGACAACTATGGCTACACCTTC. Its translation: CASSPQGDNYGYTF.

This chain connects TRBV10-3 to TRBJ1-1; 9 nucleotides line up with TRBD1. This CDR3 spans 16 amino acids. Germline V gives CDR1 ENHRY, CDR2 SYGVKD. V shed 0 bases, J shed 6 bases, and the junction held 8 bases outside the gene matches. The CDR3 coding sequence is TGTGCCATCAGTGAGTCTAGGGACAGGGCTGGTCCTGAAGCTTTCTTT. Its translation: CAISESRDRAGPEAFF.

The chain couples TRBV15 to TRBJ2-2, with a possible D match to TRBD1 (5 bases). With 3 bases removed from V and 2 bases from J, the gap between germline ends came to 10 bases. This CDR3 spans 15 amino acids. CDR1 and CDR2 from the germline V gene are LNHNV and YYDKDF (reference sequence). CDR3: CATSRDIINTGELFF. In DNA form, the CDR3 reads TGTGCCACCAGCAGGGACATCATAAACACCGGGGAGCTGTTTTTT.

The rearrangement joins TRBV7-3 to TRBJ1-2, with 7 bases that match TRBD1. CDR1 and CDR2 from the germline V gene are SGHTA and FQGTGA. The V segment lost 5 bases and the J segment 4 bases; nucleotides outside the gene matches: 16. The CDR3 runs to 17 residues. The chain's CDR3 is CASSLLPGQNPSYGYTF. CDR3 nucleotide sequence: TGTGCCAGCAGCCTACTTCCGGGACAGAATCCGTCCTATGGCTACACCTTC.

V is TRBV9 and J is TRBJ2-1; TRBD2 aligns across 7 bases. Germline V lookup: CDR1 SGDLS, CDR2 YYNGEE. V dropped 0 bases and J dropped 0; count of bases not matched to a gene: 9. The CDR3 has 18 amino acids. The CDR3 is CASSVEKGGGSSYNEQFF. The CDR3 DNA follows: TGTGCCAGCAGCGTAGAAAAAGGCGGCGGGAGCTCCTACAATGAGCAGTTCTTC. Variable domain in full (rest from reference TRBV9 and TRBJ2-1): DSGVTQTPKHLITATGQRVTLRCSPRSGDLSVYWYQQSLDQGLQFLIQYYNGEERAKGNILERFSAQQFPDLHSELNLSSLELGDSALYFCASSVEKGGGSSYNEQFFGPGTRLTVL.

CDR3 in amino acids: CAGGQGIINEQFF. In DNA, the CDR3 is TGTGCCGGGGGACAGGGGATAATCAATGAGCAGTTCTTC. The gene calls are TRBV7-9 and TRBJ2-1; 10 nucleotides match TRBD1. Germline trimming cut 11 bases from V and 6 bases from J; bases unmatched to any gene: 7. The CDR3 totals 13 residues. The germline gives CDR1 SEHNR, CDR2 FQNEAQ (reference sequence).

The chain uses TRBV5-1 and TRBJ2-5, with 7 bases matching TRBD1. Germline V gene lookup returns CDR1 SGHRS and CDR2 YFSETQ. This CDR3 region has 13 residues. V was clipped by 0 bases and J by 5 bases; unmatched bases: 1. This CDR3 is CASSLARGETQYF. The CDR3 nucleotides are TGCGCCAGCAGCTTGGCCAGGGGGGAGACCCAGTACTTC.

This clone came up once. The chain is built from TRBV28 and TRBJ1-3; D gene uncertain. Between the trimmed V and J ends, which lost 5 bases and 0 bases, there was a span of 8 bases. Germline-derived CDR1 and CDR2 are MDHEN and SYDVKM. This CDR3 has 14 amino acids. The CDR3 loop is CASSRGSSGNTIYF. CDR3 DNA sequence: TGTGCCAGCAGTCGAGGTTCCTCTGGAAACACCATATATTTT.

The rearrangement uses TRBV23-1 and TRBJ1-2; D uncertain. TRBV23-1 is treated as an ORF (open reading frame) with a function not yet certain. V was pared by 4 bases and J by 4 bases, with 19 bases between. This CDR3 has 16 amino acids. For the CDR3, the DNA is TGCGCCAGCAGTCCCAGCCTGCGAAGAGGGCTCTATGGCTACACCTTC. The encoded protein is CASSPSLRRGLYGYTF.

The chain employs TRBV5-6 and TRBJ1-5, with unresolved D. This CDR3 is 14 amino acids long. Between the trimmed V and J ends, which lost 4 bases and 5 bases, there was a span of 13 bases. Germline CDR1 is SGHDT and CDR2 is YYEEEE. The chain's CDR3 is CASSHGVRDQPQHF. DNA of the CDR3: TGTGCCAGCAGCCACGGGGTAAGGGATCAGCCCCAGCATTTT.

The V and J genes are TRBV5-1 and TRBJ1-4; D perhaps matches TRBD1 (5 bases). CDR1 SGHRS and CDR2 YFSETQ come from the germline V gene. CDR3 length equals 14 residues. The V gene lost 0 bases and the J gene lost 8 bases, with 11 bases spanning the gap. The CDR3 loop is CASSLAREGEKLFF. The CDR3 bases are TGCGCCAGCAGCTTGGCCAGGGAAGGCGAAAAACTGTTTTTT.

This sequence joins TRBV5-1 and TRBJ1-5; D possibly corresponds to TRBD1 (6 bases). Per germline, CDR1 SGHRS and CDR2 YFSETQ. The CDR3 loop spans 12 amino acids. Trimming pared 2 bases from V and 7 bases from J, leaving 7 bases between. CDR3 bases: TGCGCCAGCAGCTTACAGGGACAGCCCCAGCATTTT. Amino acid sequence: CASSLQGQPQHF.

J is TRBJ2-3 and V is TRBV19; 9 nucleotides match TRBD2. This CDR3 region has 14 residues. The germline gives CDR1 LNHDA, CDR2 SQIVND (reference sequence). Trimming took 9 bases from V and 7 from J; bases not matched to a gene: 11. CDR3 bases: TGTGCCAGCACTCTTAGCGGGAGTAGGAATACGCAGTATTTT. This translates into CASTLSGSRNTQYF. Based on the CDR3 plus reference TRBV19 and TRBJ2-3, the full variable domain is DGGITQSPKYLFRKEGQNVTLSCEQNLNHDAMYWYRQDPGQGLRLIYYSQIVNDFQKGDIAEGYSVSREKKESFPLTVTSAQKNPTAFYLCASTLSGSRNTQYFGPGTRLTVL.

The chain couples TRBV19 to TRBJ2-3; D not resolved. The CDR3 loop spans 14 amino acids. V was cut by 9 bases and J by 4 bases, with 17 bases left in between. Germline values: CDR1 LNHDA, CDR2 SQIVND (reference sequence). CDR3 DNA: TGTGCCAGAGTTACCCTCTACTGCGCAGATACGCAGTATTTT. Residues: CARVTLYCADTQYF.

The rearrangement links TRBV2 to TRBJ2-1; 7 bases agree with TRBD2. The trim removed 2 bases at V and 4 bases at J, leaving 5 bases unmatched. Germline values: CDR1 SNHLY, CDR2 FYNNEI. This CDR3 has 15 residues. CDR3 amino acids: CASSERLAEYNEQFF. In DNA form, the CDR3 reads TGTGCCAGCAGTGAAAGGCTAGCGGAGTACAATGAGCAGTTCTTC. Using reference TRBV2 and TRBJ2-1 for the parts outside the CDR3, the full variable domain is EPEVTQTPSHQVTQMGQEVILRCVPISNHLYFYWYRQILGQKVEFLVSFYNNEISEKSEIFDDQFSVERPDGSNFTLKIRSTKLEDSAMYFCASSERLAEYNEQFFGPGTRLTVL.

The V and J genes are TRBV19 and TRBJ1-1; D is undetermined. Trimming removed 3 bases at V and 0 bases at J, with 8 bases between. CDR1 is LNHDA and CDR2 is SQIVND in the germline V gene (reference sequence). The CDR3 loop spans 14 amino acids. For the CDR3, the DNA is TGTGCCAGTAGTATTGTGGCTGTGAACACTGAAGCTTTCTTT. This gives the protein CASSIVAVNTEAFF.

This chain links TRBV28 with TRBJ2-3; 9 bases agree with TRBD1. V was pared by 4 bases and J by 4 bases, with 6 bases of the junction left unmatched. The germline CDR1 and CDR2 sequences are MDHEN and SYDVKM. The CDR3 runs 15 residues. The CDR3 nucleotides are TGTGCCAGCAGTTCCAAACAGGGGGCGGCAGATACGCAGTATTTT. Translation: CASSSKQGAADTQYF.

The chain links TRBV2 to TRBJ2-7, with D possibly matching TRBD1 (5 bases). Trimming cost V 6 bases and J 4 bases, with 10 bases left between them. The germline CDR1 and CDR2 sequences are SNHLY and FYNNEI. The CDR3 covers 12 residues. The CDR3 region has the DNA TGTGCCAGCAGGGACACCCTTTACGAGCAGTACTTC. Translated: CASRDTLYEQYF.

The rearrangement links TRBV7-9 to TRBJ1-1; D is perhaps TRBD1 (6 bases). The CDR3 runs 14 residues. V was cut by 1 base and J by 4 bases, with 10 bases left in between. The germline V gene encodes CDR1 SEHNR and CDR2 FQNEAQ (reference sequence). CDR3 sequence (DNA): TGTGCCAGCAGCTTAGTACAGGGTGGCACTGAAGCTTTCTTT. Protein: CASSLVQGGTEAFF. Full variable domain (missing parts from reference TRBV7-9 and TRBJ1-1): DTGVSQNPRHKITKRGQNVTFRCDPISEHNRLYWYRQTLGQGPEFLTYFQNEAQLEKSRLLSDRFSAERPKGSFSTLEIQRTEQGDSAMYLCASSLVQGGTEAFFGQGTRLTVV.